The clone carrying this T cell receptor beta chain was seen a single time. Authors' analysis steps: Nucleated cell number was recorded as an estimate derived from reference gene primer amplification. Sequencing was performed with immunoSEQ multiplex PCR; in TCRdb, only in-frame clones are kept and a portion is missing. That table gives V, J and clone size, and the DNA gave D and trimming. The top ten clones hold 4.3% of a sample with about 480,000 clones, about 89% of them seen once. This CDR3 spans 16 amino acids. V dropped 5 bases and J dropped 5 bases, with 22 bases sitting between them. CDR1 and CDR2 (germline): SQVTM, ANQGSEA. This sample is part of a study of blood T cell repertoires in COVID-19. Study-level information: T cells, B-cell-depleted T cells, or PBMCs provided the cDNA or gDNA that served as material.

The receptor was derived from a woman under 40 with acute or convalescent COVID-19. Sequenced input: peripheral blood. This chain uses TRBV29-1 with TRBJ2-1, with D perhaps TRBD2 (6 bases). For the CDR3, the DNA is TGCAGCGTTTCCCACGGGGTGGGACTGGGAGACAATGAGCAGTTCTTC. This codes for CSVSHGVGLGDNEQFF.